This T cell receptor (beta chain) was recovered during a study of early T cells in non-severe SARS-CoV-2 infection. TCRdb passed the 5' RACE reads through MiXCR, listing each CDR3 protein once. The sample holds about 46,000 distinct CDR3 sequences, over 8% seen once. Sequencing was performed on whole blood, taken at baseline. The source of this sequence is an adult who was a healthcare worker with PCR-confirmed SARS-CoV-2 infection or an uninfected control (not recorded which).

CDR3 DNA: TGCAGTGCTAGAGAGCGGGGAGGCACCTACAATGAGCAGTTCTTC. Residues: CSARERGGTYNEQFF. This rearrangement joins TRBV20-1 to TRBJ2-1, with a weak D call TRBD2 (6 bases). The V gene lost 0 bases and the J gene lost 2 bases, with 11 bases spanning the gap. The CDR3 is 15 amino acids. The germline CDR1 and CDR2 sequences are DFQATT and SNEGSKA (reference sequence).